Reported below is one TCR beta chain. Amplification of TCR beta CDR3 regions was performed using RNA transcripts as template. With the HTBI primer set, the TCR CDR3 went through a first round of RT-PCR. Using its own MiXCR run on the multiplex PCR reads, TCRdb lists one record per CDR3 protein. There are 540,000 or so distinct CDR3 sequences in the sample; 35% to 55% occur only once, and under 20% lies in the top ten. The sample belongs to a study of T cells in Graves' hyperthyroidism and ophthalmopathy. CDR1 and CDR2 (germline): SEHNR, FQNEAQ (reference sequence). The CDR3 is 14 residues long. Trimming removed 3 bases at V and 10 bases at J, with 15 bases between. Diagnoses were established using clinical symptoms, serum thyroxine and TRAb, thyroid ultrasound and orbital computed tomography.

Sequenced: peripheral blood or thyroid tissue (not recorded which). This TCR was recovered from an adult woman with Graves' disease, either hyperthyroidism or ophthalmopathy (not recorded which). The chain links TRBV7-9 to TRBJ1-4; D is possibly TRBD1 (5 bases). The CDR3 loop is CASSLPGGLSKLFF. CDR3 DNA: TGTGCCAGCAGCTTGCCCGGGGGATTGTCAAAACTGTTTTTT. Full variable domain (missing parts from reference TRBV7-9 and TRBJ1-4): DTGVSQNPRHKITKRGQNVTFRCDPISEHNRLYWYRQTLGQGPEFLTYFQNEAQLEKSRLLSDRFSAERPKGSFSTLEIQRTEQGDSAMYLCASSLPGGLSKLFFGSGTQLSVL.